What follows are 30 T cell receptor beta chains derived from one specimen sequenced in a study of blood T cell repertoires in COVID-19. The protocol was immunoSEQ multiplex PCR, while the TCRdb copy is restricted to in-frame clones and leaves out a portion. The profile covers hundreds of thousands of clones, with about four fifths appearing a single time and roughly 8% taken by the ten largest. The sequenced material came from peripheral blood. The receptors were gathered from an elderly woman with COVID-19, enrolled during active disease.

The chain combines TRBV3-1 (or the pseudogene TRBV3-2) with TRBJ1-3; the match to TRBD1 covers 12 bases. Germline trimming cut 4 bases from V and 0 bases from J; bases unmatched to any gene: 16. This CDR3 has 21 residues. Germline CDR1 reads LGHDT; CDR2 reads YNNKEL (reference sequence). CDR3 residues: CASSRTPGTGGKQSSGNTIYF. In DNA, the CDR3 is TGTGCCAGCAGCCGAACACCGGGGACAGGGGGCAAGCAAAGCTCTGGAAACACCATATATTTT.

The sample holds a few counts of this clone. The rearrangement links TRBV11-2 to TRBJ1-1; 8 bases fit TRBD1. V was clipped by 1 base and J by 4 bases; unmatched bases: 8. CDR1 SGHAT and CDR2 FQNNGV come from the germline V gene. The CDR3 runs to 16 residues. As DNA, the CDR3 is TGTGCCAGCAGCTTAGTCGGTGGACAGGGTGGCACTGAAGCTTTCTTT. It yields the protein CASSLVGGQGGTEAFF.

This clone was counted a single time. This chain connects TRBV10-3 to TRBJ1-2, with 10 bases matching TRBD1. The J segment lost 2 bases and the V segment lost 6 bases, leaving 3 bases of the junction unmatched. CDR1 and CDR2 from the germline V gene are ENHRY and SYGVKD. The CDR3 is 14 amino acids. This CDR3 reads CAISDRGRNYGYTF. CDR3 bases: TGTGCCATCAGCGACAGGGGGCGCAACTATGGCTACACCTTC.

V usage is TRBV19 and J usage is TRBJ1-1, with D hard to call. V lost 0 bases and J lost 0, with 8 bases in between. This CDR3 contains 15 residues. Germline CDR1 LNHDA, CDR2 SQIVND (reference sequence). In DNA form, the CDR3 reads TGTGCCAGTAGTATAGATGGGAGGCTGAACACTGAAGCTTTCTTT. It is translated as CASSIDGRLNTEAFF.

The chain uses TRBV12-5 and TRBJ1-3; 7 nucleotides align to TRBD1. Germline V gene data show CDR1 as LGHNT and CDR2 as FRNRAP. The CDR3 covers 14 residues. The V gene end was trimmed by 5 bases and the J gene end by 0 bases; junction bases not matched to a gene: 1. The CDR3 region is CASGRTGSGNTIYF. In nucleotides, the CDR3 is TGTGCTAGTGGTCGGACAGGCTCTGGAAACACCATATATTTT.

V gene TRBV30 combines with J gene TRBJ2-7; possibly TRBD1 for D (5 bases). The germline V gene encodes CDR1 GTSNPN and CDR2 SVGIG (reference sequence). The CDR3 is made up of 16 amino acids. V lost 3 bases and J 4 bases, leaving 22 bases between the germline ends. CDR3 bases: TGTGCCTGGAGCCCAGGGCCCGGGCGGTCTCGGTACGAGCAGTACTTC. It specifies CAWSPGPGRSRYEQYF.

The V call is TRBV3-1 (or the pseudogene TRBV3-2), the J call TRBJ1-1; D perhaps matches TRBD1 (5 bases). CDR1 LGHDT and CDR2 YNNKEL come from the germline V gene (reference sequence). The CDR3 contains 15 residues. Trimming cost V 2 bases and J 6 bases, with 16 bases left between them. CDR3 loop: CASSQMGGGSPEAFF. CDR3 DNA sequence: TGTGCCAGCAGCCAAATGGGCGGGGGATCTCCTGAAGCTTTCTTT.

V and J are TRBV19 and TRBJ1-2; 10 bases match TRBD1. Germline lookup yields CDR1 LNHDA and CDR2 SQIVND (reference sequence). J lost 4 bases, V lost 3 bases, and 11 bases had no gene match. CDR3 length: 17 amino acids. DNA for the CDR3: TGTGCCAGTAGTATCATAGAGACAGGGGGCAGTCTCTATGGCTACACCTTC. Amino acids: CASSIIETGGSLYGYTF.

The chain carries TRBV18 and TRBJ2-2, with 7 bases aligning to TRBD2. Germline V gene lookup returns CDR1 KGHSH and CDR2 LQKENI. Losses at the gene ends were 4 bases for V and 0 bases for J; bases not matched to a gene: 5. The length of the CDR3 is 16 residues. CDR3 sequence (DNA): TGTGCCAGCTCACGCCAGGGAGGGTCGAACACCGGGGAGCTGTTTTTT. Residues: CASSRQGGSNTGELFF.

This chain connects TRBV5-1 to TRBJ1-4; D not resolved. Germline V CDR1 and CDR2: SGHRS, YFSETQ. The CDR3 has 13 residues. Trimming took 1 base from V and 7 from J, leaving 8 bases between them. The CDR3 region is CASSLSRREKLFF. CDR3 coding DNA: TGCGCCAGCAGCTTGTCCAGGCGTGAAAAACTGTTTTTT.

The rearrangement joins TRBV4-1 to TRBJ1-2; TRBD1 is a possible D gene (5 bases). V gave up 1 base and J gave up 6 bases, with 12 bases separating them. CDR3 length: 14 residues. The germline V gene encodes CDR1 MGHRA and CDR2 YSYEKL. The CDR3: CASSQGGRADGYTF. CDR3 nucleotides: TGCGCCAGCAGCCAAGGGGGCAGGGCCGATGGCTACACCTTC.

The chain is built from TRBV7-3 and TRBJ2-1; 11 positions match TRBD2. This CDR3 comprises 15 residues. Looked up from germline, CDR1 is SGHTA and CDR2 is FQGTGA. V trimming: 5 bases; J trimming: 5 bases; junction bases outside the gene matches: 5. The CDR3 spells CASSVGTSGNNEQFF. The CDR3 DNA reads TGTGCCAGCAGCGTCGGGACTAGCGGTAACAATGAGCAGTTCTTC.

J is TRBJ2-7 and V is TRBV7-2, with 7 bases that match TRBD1. This CDR3 has 15 residues. After removal of 0 bases from V and 3 bases from J, the junction contained 5 bases not matched to a gene. Germline-derived CDR1 and CDR2 are SGHTA and FQGNSA. CDR3 nucleotides: TGTGCCAGCAGCTTAGCGACAGGGAGTCTCTACGAGCAGTACTTC. Translation gives CASSLATGSLYEQYF.

V gene TRBV2 combines with J gene TRBJ2-7; 11 nucleotides match TRBD1. V trimming: 4 bases; J trimming: 7 bases; junction bases outside the gene matches: 9. Germline V gives CDR1 SNHLY, CDR2 FYNNEI. This CDR3 spans 15 amino acids. CDR3 loop: CASSVFGTGGGEQYF. Written as DNA, the CDR3 is TGTGCCAGCAGTGTTTTCGGGACAGGGGGAGGAGAGCAGTACTTC.

The chain has TRBV15 and TRBJ1-3, with D perhaps TRBD1 (6 bases). CDR3 size: 16 residues. Trimming pared 1 base from V and 1 base from J, leaving 11 bases between. CDR1 and CDR2 from the germline V gene are LNHNV and YYDKDF (reference sequence). The CDR3 nucleotides are TGTGCCACCAGCAGAGGGGGAGGGGGATCTGGAAACACCATATATTTT. The encoded protein is CATSRGGGGSGNTIYF.

J is TRBJ1-6 and V is TRBV6-1; tentative D call: TRBD1 (6 bases). V lost 2 bases to trimming and J lost 8 bases, with 13 bases between them. The CDR3 consists of 15 residues. The germline V gene encodes CDR1 MNHNS and CDR2 SASEGT. The CDR3: CASSELPRGYSPLHF. The CDR3, as DNA: TGTGCCAGCAGTGAACTCCCCAGGGGCTATTCACCCCTCCACTTT.

The V call is TRBV6-5, the J call TRBJ2-1, with TRBD1 matching 8 bases. The germline gives CDR1 MNHEY, CDR2 SVGAGI. The CDR3 totals 14 residues. The trim removed 6 bases at V and 8 bases at J, leaving 9 bases unmatched. The CDR3 loop reads CASRPGQARDEQFF. CDR3 sequence (DNA): TGTGCCAGCAGGCCGGGACAGGCTCGCGATGAGCAGTTCTTC.

V usage is TRBV11-2 and J usage is TRBJ2-7; D unclear. The CDR3 extends over 15 amino acids. Trimming removed 5 bases at V and 3 bases at J, with 17 bases between. The germline gives CDR1 SGHAT, CDR2 FQNNGV. This CDR3 reads CASSRILARGYEQYF. The CDR3 bases are TGTGCCAGCAGCCGCATTCTCGCCAGAGGCTACGAGCAGTACTTC.

CDR3 amino acids: CASSLVSVTEAFF. As DNA, the CDR3 is TGTGCCAGCAGTTTAGTCTCTGTAACTGAAGCTTTCTTT. This chain links TRBV12-3 or TRBV12-4 with TRBJ1-1, with D unresolved. The germline V and J ends were trimmed by 1 base and 5 bases, with 8 bases remaining between them. This CDR3 spans 13 amino acids.

The rearrangement links TRBV7-2 to TRBJ1-4, with D unclear. The V gene's germline CDR1 is SGHTA and CDR2 FQGNSA. V lost 5 bases to trimming and J lost 8 bases, with 9 bases between them. This CDR3 comprises 12 residues. CDR3 in DNA: TGTGCCAGCAGCCCCCAGCGAGAAAAACTGTTTTTT. Residues: CASSPQREKLFF. The whole variable domain, remainder taken from reference TRBV7-2 and TRBJ1-4, is GAGVSQSPSNKVTEKGKDVELRCDPISGHTALYWYRQSLGQGLEFLIYFQGNSAPDKSGLPSDRFSAERTGGSVSTLTIQRTQQEDSAVYLCASSPQREKLFFGSGTQLSVL.

This clone was recorded a few times. The chain recombines TRBV6-6 with TRBJ1-1; D is possibly TRBD1 (6 bases). Trimming pared 7 bases from V and 1 base from J, leaving 13 bases between. The CDR3 consists of 14 residues. CDR1 and CDR2 (germline): MNHNY, SVGAGI (reference sequence). The CDR3, as DNA: TGTGCCAGCACCGAGGGACAATCGAACACTGAAGCTTTCTTT. As protein: CASTEGQSNTEAFF.

The chain carries TRBV27 and TRBJ1-2; D is unresolved. The V end was cut by 5 bases, the J end by 2 bases, with 12 bases between. Germline assignment: CDR1 MNHEY and CDR2 SMNVEV (reference sequence). The CDR3 totals 14 residues. CDR3 sequence reads: CASSPRTSNYGYTF. CDR3 sequence (DNA): TGTGCCAGCAGTCCGAGGACTTCGAACTATGGCTACACCTTC.

This clone came up once. The chain is built from TRBV27 and TRBJ2-5; D may be TRBD1 (6 bases). Germline CDR1 and CDR2: MNHEY and SMNVEV (reference sequence). V was trimmed by 4 bases and J by 1 base, leaving 10 bases between them. This CDR3 is 14 amino acids long. The CDR3 nucleotides read TGTGCCAGCAGTTATAGGGGGACCCAAGAGACCCAGTACTTC. It is translated as CASSYRGTQETQYF.

This clone was recorded only once. This rearrangement joins TRBV30 to TRBJ1-3; D unresolved. The germline V and J ends were trimmed by 1 base and 6 bases, with 13 bases remaining between them. Germline values: CDR1 GTSNPN, CDR2 SVGIG (reference sequence). The CDR3 consists of 14 residues. Written as DNA, the CDR3 is TGTGCCTGGAGTGCCGGGGTCATTGCAAACACCATATATTTT. The encoded protein is CAWSAGVIANTIYF. The full variable domain, completed using reference TRBV30 and TRBJ1-3, is SQTIHQWPATLVQPVGSPLSLECTVEGTSNPNLYWYRQAAGRGLQLLFYSVGIGQISSEVPQNLSASRPQDRQFILSSKKLLLSDSGFYLCAWSAGVIANTIYFGEGSWLTVV.

The chain links TRBV18 to TRBJ1-2; 8 bases fit TRBD1. The CDR3 consists of 13 residues. Germline-derived CDR1 and CDR2 are KGHSH and LQKENI. The trim removed 6 bases at V and 2 bases at J, leaving 2 bases unmatched. The CDR3 coding sequence is TGTGCCAGCTCGAGGACAGGGAACTATGGCTACACCTTC. Encoded protein: CASSRTGNYGYTF.

V is TRBV11-2 and J is TRBJ1-6; TRBD1 is a possible D gene (6 bases). Germline CDR1 reads SGHAT; CDR2 reads FQNNGV. V was pared by 3 bases and J by 7 bases, with 13 bases between. This CDR3 is built from 15 residues. CDR3 nucleotides: TGTGCCAGCAGCTTGAACAGGGCCCCAAATTCACCCCTCCACTTT. Residues: CASSLNRAPNSPLHF.

The rearrangement uses TRBV5-6 and TRBJ2-1; a possible D gene is TRBD1 (5 bases). V gave up 2 bases and J gave up 4 bases, with 10 bases separating them. The CDR3 is made up of 14 amino acids. Germline V gene sequence: CDR1 SGHDT, CDR2 YYEEEE. CDR3 DNA sequence: TGTGCCAGCAGCTTAGGGGTCCGGTACAATGAGCAGTTCTTC. This sequence encodes CASSLGVRYNEQFF.

The gene calls are TRBV19 and TRBJ1-4; 9 bases line up with TRBD1. The CDR3 has 17 amino acids. CDR1 and CDR2 from the germline V gene are LNHDA and SQIVND (reference sequence). Trimming cost V 7 bases and J 2 bases; bases outside gene matches: 11. The DNA for the CDR3 is TGTGCCAGTACACCCGGGACAGGGACCCTTACTAATGAAAAACTGTTTTTT. This encodes CASTPGTGTLTNEKLFF.

This chain connects TRBV15 to TRBJ2-2; TRBD1 might be the D (5 bases). The V gene's germline CDR1 is LNHNV and CDR2 YYDKDF (reference sequence). V shed 1 base and J shed 6 bases, with 18 bases lying between them. This CDR3 has 17 residues. The CDR3 nucleotides are TGTGCCACCAGCAGAGTCTTAGGGGATTGGGTGGCCGGGGAGCTGTTTTTT. Residues: CATSRVLGDWVAGELFF.

J is TRBJ1-5 and V is TRBV5-5; D is uncertain. V lost 2 bases, J lost 2 bases, and 8 bases lay in between. CDR1 and CDR2 (germline): SGHKS, YYEKEE (reference sequence). The CDR3 loop spans 14 amino acids. The CDR3 sequence: CASSFQEGNQPQHF. The CDR3 coding sequence is TGTGCCAGCAGCTTCCAGGAGGGCAATCAGCCCCAGCATTTT.